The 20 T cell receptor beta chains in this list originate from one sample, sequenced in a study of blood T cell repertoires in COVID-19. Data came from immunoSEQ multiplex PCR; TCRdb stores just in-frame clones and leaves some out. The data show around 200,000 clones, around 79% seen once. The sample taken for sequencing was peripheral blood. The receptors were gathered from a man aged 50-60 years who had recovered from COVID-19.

The CDR3 protein is CSASLASGRNEQFF. The CDR3 DNA follows: TGCAGTGCTAGTTTGGCTAGCGGGAGGAATGAGCAGTTCTTC. The rearrangement joins TRBV20-1 to TRBJ2-1; 11 nucleotides agree with TRBD2. The J segment lost 7 bases and the V segment lost 3 bases, leaving 5 bases of the junction unmatched. The CDR3 is 14 residues long. Germline CDR1 DFQATT, CDR2 SNEGSKA (reference sequence).

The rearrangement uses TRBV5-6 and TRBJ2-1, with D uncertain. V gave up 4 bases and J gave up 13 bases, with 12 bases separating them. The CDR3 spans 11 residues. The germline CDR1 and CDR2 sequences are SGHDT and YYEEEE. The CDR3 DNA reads TGTGCCAGCAGCCTTAGATTCTTACAGTTCTTC. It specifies CASSLRFLQFF. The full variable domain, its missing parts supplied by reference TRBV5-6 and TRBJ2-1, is DAGVTQSPTHLIKTRGQQVTLRCSPKSGHDTVSWYQQALGQGPQFIFQYYEEEERQRGNFPDRFSGHQFPNYSSELNVNALLLGDSALYLCASSLRFLQFFGPGTRLTVL.

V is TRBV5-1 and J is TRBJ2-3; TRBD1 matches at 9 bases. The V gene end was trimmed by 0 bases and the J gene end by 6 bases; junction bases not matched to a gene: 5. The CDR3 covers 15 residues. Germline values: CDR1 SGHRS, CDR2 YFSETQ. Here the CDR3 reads CASSLGDRDLDTQYF. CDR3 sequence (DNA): TGCGCCAGCAGCTTGGGGGACAGGGATCTTGATACGCAGTATTTT. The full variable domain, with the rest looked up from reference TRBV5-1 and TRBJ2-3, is KAGVTQTPRYLIKTRGQQVTLSCSPISGHRSVSWYQQTPGQGLQFLFEYFSETQRNKGNFPGRFSGRQFSNSRSEMNVSTLELGDSALYLCASSLGDRDLDTQYFGPGTRLTVL.

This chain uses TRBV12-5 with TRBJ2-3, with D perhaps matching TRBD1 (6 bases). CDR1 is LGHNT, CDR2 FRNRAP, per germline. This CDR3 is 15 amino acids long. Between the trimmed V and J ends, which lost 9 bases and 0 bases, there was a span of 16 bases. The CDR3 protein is CASAPDSASTDTQYF. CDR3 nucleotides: TGTGCTAGCGCCCCGGACAGTGCTAGCACAGATACGCAGTATTTT.

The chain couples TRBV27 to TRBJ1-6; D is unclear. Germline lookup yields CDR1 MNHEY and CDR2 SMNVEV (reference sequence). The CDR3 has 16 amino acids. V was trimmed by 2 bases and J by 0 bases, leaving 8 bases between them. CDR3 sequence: CASSLISGSYNSPLHF. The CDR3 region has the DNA TGTGCCAGCAGTTTAATTTCCGGCTCCTATAATTCACCCCTCCACTTT.

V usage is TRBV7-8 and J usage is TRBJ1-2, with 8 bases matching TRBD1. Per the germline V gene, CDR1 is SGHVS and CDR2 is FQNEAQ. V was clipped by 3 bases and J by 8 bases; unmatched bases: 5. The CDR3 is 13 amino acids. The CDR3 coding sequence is TGTGCCAGCAGCTTGGACAGGGCTGGCGGCTACACCTTC. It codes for CASSLDRAGGYTF.

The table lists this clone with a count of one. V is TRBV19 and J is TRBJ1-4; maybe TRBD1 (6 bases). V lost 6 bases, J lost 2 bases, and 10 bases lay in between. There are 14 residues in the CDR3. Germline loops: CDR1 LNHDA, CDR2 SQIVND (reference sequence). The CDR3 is CASSQGFTNEKLFF. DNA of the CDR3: TGTGCCAGTAGCCAGGGGTTTACTAATGAAAAACTGTTTTTT.

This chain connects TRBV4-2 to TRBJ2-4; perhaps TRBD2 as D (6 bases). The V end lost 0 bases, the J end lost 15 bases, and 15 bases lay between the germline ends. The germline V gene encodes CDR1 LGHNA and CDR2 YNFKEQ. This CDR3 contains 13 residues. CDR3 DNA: TGTGCCAGCAGCCAAGATTTGGGGGGAGTTAGGTACTTC. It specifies CASSQDLGGVRYF.

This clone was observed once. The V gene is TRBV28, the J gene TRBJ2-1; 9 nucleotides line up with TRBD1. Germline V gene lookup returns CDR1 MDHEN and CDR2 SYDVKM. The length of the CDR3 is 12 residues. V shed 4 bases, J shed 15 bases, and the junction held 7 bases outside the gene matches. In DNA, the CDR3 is TGTGCCAGCAGTTCCGGGACAGGGTATCTGTTCTTC. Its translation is CASSSGTGYLFF.

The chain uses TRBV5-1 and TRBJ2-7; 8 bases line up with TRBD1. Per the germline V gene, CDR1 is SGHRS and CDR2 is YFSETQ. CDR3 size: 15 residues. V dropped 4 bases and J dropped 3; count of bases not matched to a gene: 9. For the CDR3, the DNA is TGCGCCAGCAGCGTTGGACAGGGTGTGTTCTACGAGCAGTACTTC. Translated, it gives CASSVGQGVFYEQYF.

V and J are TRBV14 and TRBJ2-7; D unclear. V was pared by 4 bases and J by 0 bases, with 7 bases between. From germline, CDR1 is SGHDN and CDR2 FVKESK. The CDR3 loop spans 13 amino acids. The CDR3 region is CASSLISSYEQYF. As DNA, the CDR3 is TGTGCCAGCAGCCTGATTAGCTCCTACGAGCAGTACTTC.

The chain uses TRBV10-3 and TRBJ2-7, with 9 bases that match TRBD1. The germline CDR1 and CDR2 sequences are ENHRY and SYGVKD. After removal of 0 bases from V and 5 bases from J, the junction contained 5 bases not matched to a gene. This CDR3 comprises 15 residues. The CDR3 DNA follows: TGTGCCATCAGTGAGTCCCCGGACAGGGGCAACGAGCAGTACTTC. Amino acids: CAISESPDRGNEQYF.

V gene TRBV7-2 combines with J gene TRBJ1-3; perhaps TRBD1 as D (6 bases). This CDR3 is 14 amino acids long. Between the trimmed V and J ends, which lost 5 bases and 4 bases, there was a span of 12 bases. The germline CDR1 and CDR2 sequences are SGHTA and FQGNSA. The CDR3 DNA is TGTGCCAGCAGCGTAACCGGGACAGGAAACACCATATATTTT. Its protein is CASSVTGTGNTIYF.

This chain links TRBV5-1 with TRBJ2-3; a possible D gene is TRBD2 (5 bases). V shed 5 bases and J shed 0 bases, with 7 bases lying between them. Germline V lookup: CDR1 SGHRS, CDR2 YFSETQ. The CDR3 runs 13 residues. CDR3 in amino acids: CASREGSTDTQYF. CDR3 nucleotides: TGCGCCAGCAGAGAGGGTAGCACAGATACGCAGTATTTT.

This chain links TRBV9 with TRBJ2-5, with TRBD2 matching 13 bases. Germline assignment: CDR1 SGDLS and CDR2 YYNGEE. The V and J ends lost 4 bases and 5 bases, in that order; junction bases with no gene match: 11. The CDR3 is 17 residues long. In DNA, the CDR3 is TGTGCCAGCAGCCCGAAGAGGACTAGCGGGAGAGGGGAGACCCAGTACTTC. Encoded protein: CASSPKRTSGRGETQYF. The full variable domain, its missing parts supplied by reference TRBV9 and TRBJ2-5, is DSGVTQTPKHLITATGQRVTLRCSPRSGDLSVYWYQQSLDQGLQFLIQYYNGEERAKGNILERFSAQQFPDLHSELNLSSLELGDSALYFCASSPKRTSGRGETQYFGPGTRLLVL.

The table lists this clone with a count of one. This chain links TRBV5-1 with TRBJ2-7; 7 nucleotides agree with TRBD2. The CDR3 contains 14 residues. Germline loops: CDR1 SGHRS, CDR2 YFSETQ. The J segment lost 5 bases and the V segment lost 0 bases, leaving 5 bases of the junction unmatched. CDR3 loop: CASSLALAADEQYF. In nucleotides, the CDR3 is TGCGCCAGCAGCTTGGCTCTAGCGGCCGACGAGCAGTACTTC.

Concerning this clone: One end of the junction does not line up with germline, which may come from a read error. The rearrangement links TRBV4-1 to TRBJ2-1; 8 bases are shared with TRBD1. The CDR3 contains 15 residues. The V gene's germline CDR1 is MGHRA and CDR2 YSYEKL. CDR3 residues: CASSQADREYSEQFF. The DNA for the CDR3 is TGCGCCAGCAGCCAAGCGGACAGGGAATACAGTGAGCAGTTCTTC.

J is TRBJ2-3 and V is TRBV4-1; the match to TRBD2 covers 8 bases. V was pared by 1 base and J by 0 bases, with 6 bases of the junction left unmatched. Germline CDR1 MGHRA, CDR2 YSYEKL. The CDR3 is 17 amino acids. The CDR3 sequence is CASSQGTSGTSTDTQYF. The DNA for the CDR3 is TGCGCCAGCAGCCAAGGCACTAGCGGAACTAGCACAGATACGCAGTATTTT.

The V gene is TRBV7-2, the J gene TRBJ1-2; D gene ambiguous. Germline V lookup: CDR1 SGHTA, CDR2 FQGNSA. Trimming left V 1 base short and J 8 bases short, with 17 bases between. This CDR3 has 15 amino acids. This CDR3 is CASSLGSPPIQGYTF. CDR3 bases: TGTGCCAGCAGCTTAGGGTCTCCACCGATACAAGGCTACACCTTC.

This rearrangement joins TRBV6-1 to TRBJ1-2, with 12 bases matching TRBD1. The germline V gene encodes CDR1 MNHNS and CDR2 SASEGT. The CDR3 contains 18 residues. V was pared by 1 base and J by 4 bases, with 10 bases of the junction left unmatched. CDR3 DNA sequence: TGTGCCAGCAGTGAAGACCCGGGACAGGGGGCTTTCAGCTATGGCTACACCTTC. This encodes CASSEDPGQGAFSYGYTF.